A single sample gave rise to the 7 T cell receptor beta chains below, sequenced in a study of spatial heterogeneity in lung cancer. In TCRdb, the 5' RACE reads were re-called with MiXCR into one record per CDR3 protein. The table records several thousand distinct CDR3 sequences, about 3.7% of them present only once. Time point: sample taken at primary tumor resection. Whole RNA, which was extracted from tumor, nontumor lung tissue or frozen PBMC, was sequenced without any cell sorting. Sequencing used normal lung tissue next to the tumor, obtained at surgery. The receptors derive from a female donor with early-stage non-small cell lung cancer.

This clonotype was detected many times. This beta chain is an off-target read within a library intended for alpha chains, so its frequency means little. V and J are TRBV5-8 and TRBJ2-2; D not resolved. Germline CDR1 is SGHTS and CDR2 is YDEGEE. CDR3 length equals 15 residues. V was shortened by 0 bases and J by 0 bases, with 6 bases between the two germline ends. Written as DNA, the CDR3 is TGTGCCAGCAGCTTGGGCACTTCGAACACCGGGGAGCTGTTTTTT. Translating gives CASSLGTSNTGELFF. Using reference TRBV5-8 and TRBJ2-2 for the parts outside the CDR3, the full variable domain is EAGVTQSPTHLIKTRGQQATLRCSPISGHTSVYWYQQALGLGLQFLLWYDEGEERNRGNFPPRFSGRQFPNYSSELNVNALELEDSALYLCASSLGTSNTGELFFGEGSRLTVL.

Judged by abundance, this clonotype is large (0.1 to 1%). Being off target in a library aimed at alpha chains, this beta chain has a size of little meaning. J is TRBJ2-3 and V is TRBV20-1; 11 bases are shared with TRBD1. V lost 3 bases to trimming and J lost 3 bases; unmatched junction nucleotides: 11. CDR1 is DFQATT and CDR2 is SNEGSKA in the germline V gene (reference sequence). This CDR3 contains 17 residues. The CDR3 region is CSASADRGLGGTDTQYF. The CDR3 DNA follows: TGCAGTGCTAGCGCGGACAGGGGGCTTGGTGGTACAGATACGCAGTATTTT.

In this sample, this clonotype turned up many times. A library made for alpha chains picked up this beta chain off target, so its size means little. The rearrangement links TRBV7-3 to TRBJ2-1, with D maybe TRBD2 (6 bases). Germline assignment: CDR1 SGHTA and CDR2 FQGTGA. The CDR3 has 15 amino acids. The V and J ends lost 1 base and 1 base respectively, with 8 bases between them. CDR3 sequence reads: CASSLIGGSYNEQFF. The DNA for the CDR3 is TGTGCCAGCAGCTTAATTGGGGGGTCCTACAATGAGCAGTTCTTC.

In its sample, this clonotype was seen many times. This beta chain came through as a stray read in a library set up for alpha chains, and its size says little. The chain combines TRBV3-2 with TRBJ1-2. TRBV3-2 is tagged as a pseudogene. The CDR3 is 15 residues long. The CDR3 region is CASSQGGLPNYGYTF. For the CDR3, the DNA is TGTGCCAGCAGCCAGGGAGGGCTGCCTAACTATGGCTACACCTTC.

This clonotype appeared a few times. Found in a library prepared for alpha chains, this beta chain is an off-target read, and its abundance has little meaning. The chain combines TRBV3-1 with TRBJ1-1; tentatively, D is TRBD1 (5 bases). Germline V gene data show CDR1 as LGHDT and CDR2 as YNNKEL (reference sequence). Trimming pared 3 bases from V and 5 bases from J, leaving 10 bases between. The CDR3 sequence is 13 residues long. The DNA for the CDR3 is TGTGCCAGCAGCCACGCGGGGCGGACTGAAGCTTTCTTT. It yields the protein CASSHAGRTEAFF.

This clonotype is labeled medium-sized. Since the library was made to target alpha chains, this beta chain is a stray read and its abundance is not meaningful. This sequence joins TRBV9 and TRBJ1-1; D is perhaps TRBD1 (5 bases). The CDR3 contains 14 residues. From germline, CDR1 is SGDLS and CDR2 YYNGEE. The V gene lost 0 bases and the J gene lost 5 bases, with 11 bases spanning the gap. CDR3 region: CASSVAGGMTEAFF. The CDR3 DNA follows: TGTGCCAGCAGCGTAGCGGGGGGTATGACTGAAGCTTTCTTT.

By frequency in the sample, this clonotype is medium-sized. Because the library targeted alpha chains, this beta chain is an off-target read whose size means little. The chain employs TRBV7-3 and TRBJ2-2; D is uncertain. The V gene's germline CDR1 is SGHTA and CDR2 FQGTGA. The CDR3 totals 14 residues. V was pared by 2 bases and J by 1 base, with 5 bases between. The CDR3 loop is CASSLGLNTGELFF. The CDR3 DNA reads TGTGCCAGCAGCTTAGGGCTGAACACCGGGGAGCTGTTTTTT.